This section outlines one T cell receptor (beta chain) sequence together with its context. This sample is part of a study of technical replicates of blood from several donors. Germline-derived CDR1 and CDR2 are SGHNT and YYREEE (reference sequence). This CDR3 contains 13 residues. After removal of 3 bases from V and 10 bases from J, the junction contained 6 bases not matched to a gene. Profiling relied on immunoSEQ multiplex PCR, and the TCRdb table lists in-frame clones only, not all of them. Of approximately 97,000 clones listed, 85% to 95% are singletons. Specimen: T cells isolated from PBMCs. This receptor was taken from a human donor in good health. The V gene is TRBV5-4, the J gene TRBJ2-1, with 8 bases lining up with TRBD2. CDR3 bases: TGTGCCAGCAGCTATAGCGGGAAGGTAGAGCAGTTCTTC. Residues: CASSYSGKVEQFF.